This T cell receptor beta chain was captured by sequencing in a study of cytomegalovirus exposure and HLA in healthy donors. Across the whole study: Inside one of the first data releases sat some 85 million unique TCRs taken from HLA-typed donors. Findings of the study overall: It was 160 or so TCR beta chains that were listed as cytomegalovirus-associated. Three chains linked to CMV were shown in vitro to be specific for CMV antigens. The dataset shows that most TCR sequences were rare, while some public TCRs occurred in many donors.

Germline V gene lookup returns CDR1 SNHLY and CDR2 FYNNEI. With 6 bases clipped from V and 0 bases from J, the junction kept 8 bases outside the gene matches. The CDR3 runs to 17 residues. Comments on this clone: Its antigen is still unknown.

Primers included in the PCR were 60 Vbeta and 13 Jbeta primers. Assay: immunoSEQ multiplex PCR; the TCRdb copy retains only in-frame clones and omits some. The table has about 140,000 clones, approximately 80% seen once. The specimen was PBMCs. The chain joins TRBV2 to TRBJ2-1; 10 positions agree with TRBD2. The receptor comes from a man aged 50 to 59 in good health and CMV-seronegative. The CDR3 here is CASRSLAGALSYNEQFF. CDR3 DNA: TGTGCCAGCAGGTCGCTAGCGGGAGCCCTCTCCTACAATGAGCAGTTCTTC.